This T cell receptor (beta chain) stems from a study of blood T cell repertoires in COVID-19 (dated by TCRdb to the early 2020s). In the study overall: Collaborator samples came from the United States, Italy and Spain and covered acute and convalescent phases of COVID-19. The material from the prospective study consisted of cDNA or gDNA derived from T cells, B-cell-depleted T cells, or PBMCs. Subjects who had been exposed to COVID-19, were actively infected with it, or had recovered from it provided the deeply sampled blood TCRbeta repertoires that made up the dataset. The repertoires were released in a freely available public database intended as a resource for research on the immune response to SARS-CoV-2. Samples came from the ongoing ImmuneRACE study (first 160 participants) plus 1,254 subjects from 6 global collaborators. A de-identified subject ID, COVID-19 status, age in years and sex were almost always included in the sample metadata. Where HLA class I and class II types were available, the types were taken from metadata supplied by the sample provider, not from assay-based typing.

Note on this clone: Its antigen remains unidentified. No much larger clonotype is one base removed from it; base qualities were not supplied.

CDR1 and CDR2, per the germline V gene, are SGHVS and FQNEAQ. V loses 2 bases at its end and J loses 7 bases; junction bases beyond the gene matches: 10. Spanning cysteine to phenylalanine, the CDR3 consists of 16 amino acids. Only the CDR3 portion is preserved as DNA: 48 bases, with reading frame beginning at the first base. The immunoSEQ Assay, a bias-controlled multiplex PCR, was used to amplify TCRbeta CDR3 regions from genomic DNA. Concerning the study's data processing: Within the assay, amplification of reference gene primers was used to estimate how many nucleated cells each sample contained. To quantify the absolute abundance of each unique TCRbeta CDR3 rearrangement, sequence reads were collapsed and filtered. For each sample, productive Simpson clonality was calculated as the square root of Simpson's diversity index across productive rearrangements. This is the immuneACCESS table as TCRdb keeps it, with only in-frame sequences that have V and J called. A part of the clones is gone; compared with another copy, unresolved V genes explain less than half, and the rest is unexplained. D and trimming come from the DNA, and the V and J calls and clone size come from that table. The sample table records around 270,000 clones; around four fifths of these occur just once. The ten largest clones take up 3.5% to 5% of the sample.

Overall study outcomes, separate from this receptor: The amount of clinical and demographic metadata varied by source and participant and was provided uncurated.

Collaborating institutions collected whole blood in K2EDTA tubes following their own protocols. For TCRbeta analysis, collaborators shipped samples as frozen whole blood, isolated PBMCs, or DNA extracted from either of those sample types. This clonotype was obtained from a man in his fifties or sixties with acute or convalescent COVID-19. Sequencing input: peripheral blood. Here the chain combines TRBV7-8 and TRBJ2-1, and 8 bases in between align with TRBD1. The DNA is TGTGCCAGCAGCTTAAGGGACAGGTCAGATAGGAATGAGCAGTTCTTC. This translates into CASSLRDRSDRNEQFF.